This T cell receptor (beta chain) is drawn from a study of blood T cell repertoires in COVID-19. On the study more broadly: PBMCs, B-cell-depleted T cells, or T cells were the source of the cDNA or gDNA that made up the material.

Per the study methods: For nucleated cells, counts were estimated from reference gene primer amplification. The table came from immunoSEQ multiplex PCR; TCRdb's copy has only in-frame clones and leaves some out. V and J calls and clone size come straight from that table; D and trimming were deduced from the DNA. The sample lists about 84,000 clones, 65% to 85% occurring once. Sequences were obtained from peripheral blood. The clonotype was recovered from an elderly woman with acute or convalescent COVID-19.

The CDR3 DNA follows: TGTGCCAGTAGTGGGACAGGAGGATATAATTCACCCCTCCACTTT. Translated: CASSGTGGYNSPLHF. The V and J genes are TRBV19 and TRBJ1-6; 8 bases agree with TRBD1. The length of the CDR3 is 15 residues. Germline V gene data show CDR1 as LNHDA and CDR2 as SQIVND (reference sequence). The V and J ends lost 5 bases and 4 bases, in that order; junction bases with no gene match: 4.